This is a list of T cell receptor beta chains from one sample in a study of blood T cell repertoires in COVID-19. Generated by immunoSEQ multiplex PCR, the TCRdb table keeps only in-frame clones and is missing some. The sample shows 130,000 to 150,000 clones, approximately 80% of them seen only once. Specimen: peripheral blood. All receptors come from a man in his 70s who had recovered from COVID-19. CDR3s include the opening cysteine and the closing phenylalanine or tryptophan. Clone size is given for some rows only: seen once, a few or many times, or a class if the clone is expanded.

>TRBV6-5|.|15
CASSYAPGETNIQYF
>TRBV27|.|15
CASSPPGTGTHEQYF
>TRBV7-3|.|15
CASSLHGVGQDEQYF
>TRBV5-1|.|19
CASSRTGTSGRTLQETQYF
>TRBV29-1|.|12
CSVRTGEDGYTF
>TRBV7-2|.|16
CASSLDSGASYNEQFF
>TRBV4-1|.|14
CASSQEDREIEQYF
>TRBV30|.|12
CAWSVDRDGYTF
>TRBV21-1|.|16
CASSHTPGHLNTEAFF
>TRBV2|.|12
CASQGINEKLFF
>TRBV24-1|.|14
CATSSGRGSGELFF
>TRBV4-2|many|16
CASSTLSGGTAYEQYF
>TRBV11-1|.|15
CASSSGTDSTDTQYF
>TRBV27|.|15
CASSFLAGAQSEQYF
>TRBV5-1|once|15
CASSPTSSGSYEQYF
>TRBV5-6|.|15
CASSYRDRTTDTQYF
>TRBV12-3/TRBV12-4|.|13
CASSPGTGEGYTF
>TRBV2|.|15
CASSGGGGRTGELFF
>TRBV18|once|14
CASSPFSGEGTQYF
>TRBV2|.|15
CASKRGLAGSNEQFF